This T cell receptor (delta chain) was sequenced in a study of gamma-delta T cells after stem cell transplantation. The V gene's germline CDR1 is GEAIGNYY and CDR2 EKD. The CDR3 spans 19 residues. After removal of 0 bases from V and 0 bases from J, the junction contained 6 bases not matched to a gene. TCRdb processed the RT-PCR reads again with the CATT caller. The table lists just over 4,500 delta-chain clones, more than 1.5% of them singletons. Concerning this clone itself: The protein held in TCRdb is that of a much larger clone and does not match this DNA's translation at residue 10, likely because of a read error; the protein shown is translated from the DNA.

The J gene is TRDJ3, the V gene TRDV2, with TRDD3 matching over 8 bases. Sequenced input: gamma-delta T cells. The receptor was derived from a human donor. It is not recorded whose cells these are; they may come from a transplant donor. The CDR3: CACDTTGGYGSWDTRQMFF. As DNA, the CDR3 is TGTGCCTGTGACACCACTGGGGGCTATGGCTCCTGGGACACCCGACAGATGTTTTTC.